These 13 T cell receptor beta chains were sequenced from one sample in a study of blood T cell repertoires in COVID-19. TCRdb's copy holds only in-frame clones and misses some; the assay was immunoSEQ multiplex PCR. The sample has roughly 170,000 clones; approximately 80% are singletons. The sample was PBMCs or T cells enriched from blood (not recorded which). These receptors originate from a woman aged 45-65 years who had recovered from COVID-19.

V is TRBV9 and J is TRBJ1-4; D is possibly TRBD1 (5 bases). The length of the CDR3 is 14 residues. The germline V gene has CDR1 SGDLS and CDR2 YYNGEE. V was cut by 4 bases and J by 12 bases, with 19 bases left in between. The CDR3: CASSSPTRQRQLFF. As DNA, the CDR3 is TGTGCCAGCAGCTCACCCACCAGACAGAGGCAACTGTTTTTT.

The chain uses TRBV28 and TRBJ1-2; the match to TRBD1 covers 7 bases. With V trimmed by 5 bases and J by 4 bases, 4 bases remained unmatched. CDR3 size: 13 residues. Germline lookup yields CDR1 MDHEN and CDR2 SYDVKM. CDR3 DNA sequence: TGTGCCAGCAGTAACAGGGGCCTCTATGGCTACACCTTC. It codes for CASSNRGLYGYTF.

The chain recombines TRBV10-3 with TRBJ1-1, with 8 positions matching TRBD1. V was pared by 6 bases and J by 0 bases, with 6 bases of the junction left unmatched. The CDR3 extends over 15 amino acids. Germline V lookup: CDR1 ENHRY, CDR2 SYGVKD. DNA of the CDR3: TGTGCCATCAGGAGGACAGGGTCTCTGAACACTGAAGCTTTCTTT. Translating gives CAIRRTGSLNTEAFF.

This chain uses TRBV28 with TRBJ1-1; TRBD1 might be the D (5 bases). Germline values: CDR1 MDHEN, CDR2 SYDVKM. CDR3 size: 15 residues. The ends were cut back, 4 bases at V and 2 bases at J, with 14 bases in the middle. CDR3 residues: CASSSRAWGNTEAFF. In nucleotides, the CDR3 is TGTGCCAGCAGTTCCCGGGCGTGGGGCAACACTGAAGCTTTCTTT.

The chain couples TRBV14 to TRBJ1-2; 9 bases line up with TRBD1. The V segment lost 4 bases and the J segment 7 bases; nucleotides outside the gene matches: 10. The CDR3 extends over 15 amino acids. The germline gives CDR1 SGHDN, CDR2 FVKESK. CDR3: CASSPRTGDQGGYTF. The DNA for the CDR3 is TGTGCCAGCAGCCCCCGGACAGGGGATCAGGGTGGCTACACCTTC.

The rearrangement joins TRBV6-1 to TRBJ2-7, with TRBD2 matching 12 bases. Germline CDR1 and CDR2: MNHNS and SASEGT. V shed 3 bases and J 6 bases; nucleotides not matched to a gene: 3. The CDR3 is made up of 14 amino acids. In DNA, the CDR3 is TGTGCCAGCAGTGAGGGGACTAGCGGGTTCGAGCAGTACTTC. It specifies CASSEGTSGFEQYF.

The rearrangement joins TRBV27 to TRBJ2-3; D might be TRBD1 (6 bases). Germline CDR1 reads MNHEY; CDR2 reads SMNVEV (reference sequence). The V end lost 5 bases, the J end lost 5 bases, and 14 bases lay between the germline ends. The CDR3 covers 14 residues. The CDR3 DNA reads as TGTGCCAGCAGTCCCCGGACAGAAGGAGATACGCAGTATTTT. This codes for CASSPRTEGDTQYF.

The chain is built from TRBV7-3 and TRBJ1-2, with 8 bases lining up with TRBD1. CDR3 size: 15 residues. V gave up 7 bases and J gave up 6 bases; unmatched junction bases: 13. Germline CDR1 and CDR2: SGHTA and FQGTGA. CDR3 protein: CASIATGGIYDGYTF. The CDR3 nucleotides read TGTGCCAGCATCGCAACAGGGGGGATTTACGATGGCTACACCTTC. The full variable domain, its missing parts supplied by reference TRBV7-3 and TRBJ1-2, is GAGVSQTPSNKVTEKGKYVELRCDPISGHTALYWYRQSLGQGPEFLIYFQGTGAADDSGLPNDRFFAVRPEGSVSTLKIQRTERGDSAVYLCASIATGGIYDGYTFGSGTRLTVV.

The chain's CDR3 is CASSPRAGAETQYF. The CDR3 coding sequence is TGTGCCAGCTCACCACGGGCAGGGGCAGAGACCCAGTACTTC. This chain links TRBV18 with TRBJ2-5, with D perhaps TRBD1 (6 bases). Germline loops: CDR1 KGHSH, CDR2 LQKENI. V was shortened by 1 base and J by 4 bases, with 10 bases between the two germline ends. This CDR3 spans 14 amino acids.

The gene calls are TRBV12-5 and TRBJ2-1; 12 bases are shared with TRBD2. The CDR3 length is 19 residues. From germline, CDR1 is LGHNT and CDR2 FRNRAP. After removal of 2 bases from V and 0 bases from J, the junction contained 8 bases not matched to a gene. The CDR3 DNA reads as TGTGCTAGTGGTTTGAGGCTAGCGGGAGGGCGGAGCTCCTACAATGAGCAGTTCTTC. It encodes CASGLRLAGGRSSYNEQFF.

The gene calls are TRBV19 and TRBJ2-7, with 8 bases identical to TRBD2. Germline CDR1 and CDR2: LNHDA and SQIVND (reference sequence). The V segment lost 5 bases and the J segment 5 bases; nucleotides outside the gene matches: 11. CDR3 length: 15 residues. In DNA form, the CDR3 reads TGTGCCAGTAGTCCCCGGGGGGGCGGCTTCGACGAGCAGTACTTC. It codes for CASSPRGGGFDEQYF. The full variable domain, in which reference TRBV19 and TRBJ2-7 provide the parts outside the CDR3, is DGGITQSPKYLFRKEGQNVTLSCEQNLNHDAMYWYRQDPGQGLRLIYYSQIVNDFQKGDIAEGYSVSREKKESFPLTVTSAQKNPTAFYLCASSPRGGGFDEQYFGPGTRLTVT.

The rearrangement joins TRBV6-5 to TRBJ1-6, with a weak D call TRBD1 (6 bases). Per germline, CDR1 MNHEY and CDR2 SVGAGI. The CDR3 has 15 amino acids. V gave up 6 bases and J gave up 3 bases, with 12 bases separating them. The CDR3 DNA follows: TGTGCCAGCAGGAGCACAGGGATCTATAATTCACCCCTCCACTTT. Protein: CASRSTGIYNSPLHF.

The V and J genes are TRBV6-5 and TRBJ2-3; 9 bases align to TRBD2. The CDR3 totals 16 residues. After removal of 0 bases from V and 8 bases from J, the junction contained 9 bases not matched to a gene. From germline, CDR1 is MNHEY and CDR2 SVGAGI. CDR3 sequence: CASSYSRTSDGGTQYF. The CDR3 region has the DNA TGTGCCAGCAGTTACTCCCGGACTAGCGATGGAGGTACGCAGTATTTT.